Following are 27 T cell receptor beta chains from one sample sequenced in a study of blood T cell repertoires in COVID-19. The table came from immunoSEQ multiplex PCR; TCRdb's copy has only in-frame clones and leaves some out. The sample includes approximately 10,000 clones, around 71% of them seen just once. Sequences were obtained from peripheral blood. Receptors originate from a man aged 55 to 70 with COVID-19, enrolled during active disease.

This rearrangement joins TRBV19 to TRBJ1-6, with unresolved D. CDR1 is LNHDA, CDR2 SQIVND, per germline (reference sequence). V gave up 7 bases and J gave up 10 bases, with 14 bases separating them. The CDR3 sequence is 13 residues long. As DNA, the CDR3 is TGTGCCAGTATGCGGGTACCGAACTCACCCCTCCACTTT. This encodes CASMRVPNSPLHF.

This sequence joins TRBV11-3 and TRBJ2-1; tentative D call: TRBD2 (6 bases). Germline V gives CDR1 SGHNT, CDR2 YENEEA. The CDR3 is made up of 13 amino acids. V was pared by 6 bases and J by 9 bases, with 15 bases between. In nucleotides, the CDR3 is TGTGCCAGCAGTATCGGCGGGGTCGGTGAGCAGTTCTTC. Its translation: CASSIGGVGEQFF.

This clone was counted once. Other DNA variants within this sample encode the same CDR3. The V and J genes are TRBV10-3 and TRBJ1-1, with D perhaps TRBD1 (5 bases). The CDR3 length is 13 residues. Germline lookup yields CDR1 ENHRY and CDR2 SYGVKD. The V end was cut by 4 bases, the J end by 2 bases, with 8 bases between. CDR3 nucleotide sequence: TGTGCCATCAGTGTCCAGGGAAACACTGAAGCTTTCTTT. It translates to CAISVQGNTEAFF.

The chain carries TRBV7-9 and TRBJ2-1; no clear D gene. Between the trimmed V and J ends, which lost 2 bases and 2 bases, there was a span of 10 bases. Germline values: CDR1 SEHNR, CDR2 FQNEAQ (reference sequence). CDR3 length equals 15 residues. Written as DNA, the CDR3 is TGTGCCAGCAGCTTAATTGGCGACACCTACAATGAGCAGTTCTTC. It specifies CASSLIGDTYNEQFF.

This chain uses TRBV28 with TRBJ1-3; D is uncertain. The CDR3 totals 15 residues. V was trimmed by 3 bases and J by 1 base, leaving 10 bases between them. The germline gives CDR1 MDHEN, CDR2 SYDVKM. As DNA, the CDR3 is TGTGCCAGCAGTTTGCAGGTTAGATCTGGAAACACCATATATTTT. Protein: CASSLQVRSGNTIYF.

The chain is built from TRBV29-1 and TRBJ1-1, with D unclear. The CDR3 sequence is 12 residues long. The germline CDR1 and CDR2 sequences are SQVTM and ANQGSEA. Trimming left V 4 bases short and J 1 base short, with 7 bases between. CDR3 protein: CSVGHSNTEAFF. CDR3 DNA sequence: TGCAGCGTTGGACATTCGAACACTGAAGCTTTCTTT.

This rearrangement joins TRBV5-5 to TRBJ1-6; 7 bases agree with TRBD1. This CDR3 has 17 amino acids. In germline, CDR1 is SGHKS, CDR2 YYEKEE (reference sequence). With 4 bases clipped from V and 1 base from J, the junction kept 8 bases outside the gene matches. CDR3 DNA sequence: TGTGCCAGCAGCGCGACAGGGCTGGGATCCTATAATTCACCCCTCCACTTT. This encodes CASSATGLGSYNSPLHF. The complete variable domain, with remaining parts taken from reference TRBV5-5 and TRBJ1-6, reads DAGVTQSPTHLIKTRGQQVTLRCSPISGHKSVSWYQQVLGQGPQFIFQYYEKEERGRGNFPDRFSARQFPNYSSELNVNALLLGDSALYLCASSATGLGSYNSPLHFGNGTRLTVT.

This chain joins TRBV24-1 and TRBJ2-1; a weak D match, TRBD1 (5 bases). V lost 0 bases and J lost 0, with 14 bases in between. This CDR3 is 18 amino acids long. CDR1 is KGHDR, CDR2 SFDVKD, per germline. The CDR3 spells CATSDLSGGATSYNEQFF. CDR3 in DNA: TGTGCCACCAGTGATTTGTCGGGTGGGGCGACCTCCTACAATGAGCAGTTCTTC.

V is TRBV6-5 and J is TRBJ2-2, with no clear D. The germline V gene encodes CDR1 MNHEY and CDR2 SVGAGI. The CDR3 extends over 14 amino acids. V lost 7 bases and J lost 0, with 9 bases in between. The CDR3 spells CASKAAANTGELFF. The CDR3 region has the DNA TGTGCCAGCAAGGCGGCAGCGAACACCGGGGAGCTGTTTTTT.

The chain couples TRBV6-5 to TRBJ1-3; TRBD1 matches at 7 bases. The CDR3 is made up of 15 amino acids. The junction had 7 bases not matched to a gene; V was cut back by 6 bases and J by 2 bases. Germline loops: CDR1 MNHEY, CDR2 SVGAGI. CDR3 in DNA: TGTGCCAGCAGCAGAGACAGGGCTGCTGGAAACACCATATATTTT. This encodes CASSRDRAAGNTIYF.

This clone was observed once. V and J are TRBV10-3 and TRBJ2-3; 13 nucleotides agree with TRBD2. CDR1 and CDR2 from the germline V gene are ENHRY and SYGVKD. This CDR3 is built from 18 residues. With V trimmed by 11 bases and J by 5 bases, 19 bases remained unmatched. CDR3 loop: CAAQRTSGSLVQGDTQYF. CDR3 sequence (DNA): TGTGCCGCCCAGAGGACTAGCGGGAGTCTGGTGCAGGGAGATACGCAGTATTTT.

The chain uses TRBV27 and TRBJ2-1, with TRBD2 identical over 10 bases. Losses at the gene ends were 3 bases for V and 8 bases for J; bases not matched to a gene: 10. This CDR3 is 16 amino acids long. Germline-derived CDR1 and CDR2 are MNHEY and SMNVEV (reference sequence). The CDR3 bases are TGTGCCAGCAGTTTCGAGAGCGGGAGGGCCATCGATGAGCAGTTCTTC. This encodes CASSFESGRAIDEQFF.

The chain carries TRBV4-1 and TRBJ2-1; 9 bases are shared with TRBD2. V lost 4 bases to trimming and J lost 3 bases; unmatched junction nucleotides: 7. This CDR3 contains 16 residues. Germline V gives CDR1 MGHRA, CDR2 YSYEKL. The CDR3 nucleotides read TGCGCCAGCAGCCCCTCGGCGGGGGGGCTCTACAATGAGCAGTTCTTC. Protein sequence: CASSPSAGGLYNEQFF.

This clone was counted a single time. The chain links TRBV18 to TRBJ2-7; 7 bases fit TRBD1. The V and J ends lost 2 bases and 2 bases, in that order; junction bases with no gene match: 3. There are 14 residues in the CDR3. Per germline, CDR1 KGHSH and CDR2 LQKENI. The CDR3 bases are TGTGCCAGCTCACCAGGTCAGGGGGCCTACGAGCAGTACGTC. It encodes CASSPGQGAYEQYV.

The chain uses TRBV5-6 and TRBJ1-1; the match to TRBD1 covers 7 bases. Germline loops: CDR1 SGHDT, CDR2 YYEEEE. Germline trimming cut 0 bases from V and 1 base from J; bases unmatched to any gene: 3. CDR3 length: 15 amino acids. CDR3 amino acids: CASSLVQGGNTEAFF. CDR3 nucleotides: TGTGCCAGCAGCTTGGTGCAGGGGGGGAACACTGAAGCTTTCTTT.

The chain links TRBV7-2 to TRBJ2-1, with D tentatively TRBD1 (7 bases). Trimming pared 5 bases from V and 6 bases from J, leaving 26 bases between. The CDR3 runs to 18 residues. Germline CDR1 is SGHTA and CDR2 is FQGNSA. CDR3 DNA: TGTGCCAGCAGCAGCTCGTCAAGAGGAGGGGGCCGGCTCAATGAGCAGTTCTTC. Its protein product is CASSSSSRGGGRLNEQFF.

The chain is built from TRBV6-6 and TRBJ2-7; D might be TRBD1 (6 bases). The germline gives CDR1 MNHNY, CDR2 SVGAGI (reference sequence). V was clipped by 5 bases and J by 6 bases, with 14 bases between them. The CDR3 runs 13 residues. Here the CDR3 reads CASSTLQGPEQYV. The DNA for the CDR3 is TGTGCCAGCAGTACTCTACAGGGCCCCGAGCAGTACGTC.

This chain uses TRBV6-2 or TRBV6-3 with TRBJ2-2; D perhaps matches TRBD2 (5 bases). Trimming left V 1 base short and J 4 bases short, with 10 bases between. The CDR3 runs to 15 residues. Germline lookup yields CDR1 MNHEY and CDR2 SVGEGT. This CDR3 reads CASSYLRAGTGELFF. As DNA, the CDR3 is TGTGCCAGCAGTTACTTGCGGGCGGGCACCGGGGAGCTGTTTTTT.

The V gene is TRBV23-1, the J gene TRBJ2-7; 8 bases align to TRBD1. TRBV23-1 falls under the ORF class, with uncertain function. V lost 4 bases to trimming and J lost 3 bases; unmatched junction nucleotides: 11. The CDR3 extends over 16 amino acids. The CDR3 coding sequence is TGCGCCAGCAGTCCGCCCGACAGGGGCTACCTCTACGAGCAGTACGTC. Its translation: CASSPPDRGYLYEQYV.

V is TRBV5-1 and J is TRBJ1-6; 11 bases line up with TRBD1. Germline values: CDR1 SGHRS, CDR2 YFSETQ. This CDR3 comprises 20 residues. The V segment lost 0 bases and the J segment 2 bases; nucleotides outside the gene matches: 10. CDR3: CASSLGRAGQGDTYNSPLHF. The CDR3 region has the DNA TGCGCCAGCAGCTTGGGACGAGCGGGACAGGGGGACACCTATAATTCACCCCTCCACTTT.

J is TRBJ2-1 and V is TRBV5-4; 13 nucleotides line up with TRBD2. The CDR3 runs 17 residues. The germline gives CDR1 SGHNT, CDR2 YYREEE (reference sequence). The V and J ends lost 0 bases and 5 bases, in that order; junction bases with no gene match: 5. The DNA for the CDR3 is TGTGCCAGCAGCTTGGGGACTAGCGGGGGCAGGCACAATGAGCAGTTCTTC. Its protein is CASSLGTSGGRHNEQFF.

The J gene is TRBJ2-3, the V gene TRBV5-1, with TRBD2 matching over 11 bases. Germline values: CDR1 SGHRS, CDR2 YFSETQ. CDR3 length equals 20 residues. The V and J ends lost 2 bases and 0 bases, in that order; junction bases with no gene match: 14. The CDR3 DNA sequence: TGCGCCAGCAGCTTCCTGGGTAGCGGGAGGGGAAGCTCTAGCACAGATACGCAGTATTTT. It translates to CASSFLGSGRGSSSTDTQYF.

V gene TRBV18 combines with J gene TRBJ1-1; no clear D. Germline V gene data show CDR1 as KGHSH and CDR2 as LQKENI. CDR3 length: 12 residues. Trimming took 2 bases from V and 5 from J, leaving 6 bases between them. The CDR3 DNA follows: TGTGCCAGCTCACCAACGGAGACTGAAGCTTTCTTT. It is translated as CASSPTETEAFF.

The rearrangement joins TRBV4-2 to TRBJ2-7, with D maybe TRBD1 (5 bases). Germline V gene data show CDR1 as LGHNA and CDR2 as YNFKEQ. CDR3 length equals 15 residues. With 3 bases removed from V and 3 bases from J, the gap between germline ends came to 15 bases. In DNA, the CDR3 is TGTGCCAGCAGCCAGAGCCGCACAGGACACTACGAGCAGTACTTC. The encoded protein is CASSQSRTGHYEQYF.

This clone has just a few counts. The CDR3 reads CASSQDGRQWGTEAFF. The CDR3 nucleotides are TGTGCCAGCAGCCAAGATGGGAGGCAGTGGGGCACTGAAGCTTTCTTT. The rearrangement links TRBV3-1 (or the pseudogene TRBV3-2) to TRBJ1-1; D call uncertain. With 0 bases removed from V and 4 bases from J, the gap between germline ends came to 15 bases. The CDR3 consists of 16 residues. From germline, CDR1 is LGHDT and CDR2 YNNKEL (reference sequence).

This chain links TRBV10-2 with TRBJ2-7; D uncertain. Germline CDR1 reads WSHSY; CDR2 reads SAAADI. V was clipped by 3 bases and J by 4 bases, with 10 bases between them. The CDR3 loop spans 13 amino acids. The CDR3 DNA is TGCGCCAGCAGTGATACGCCCGGGTACGAGCAGTACGTC. This sequence encodes CASSDTPGYEQYV.

The V and J genes are TRBV6-2 or TRBV6-3 and TRBJ2-7; 7 bases are shared with TRBD2. The trim removed 6 bases at V and 3 bases at J, leaving 14 bases unmatched. The length of the CDR3 is 16 residues. CDR1 and CDR2 from the germline V gene are MNHEY and SVGEGT. The CDR3 coding sequence is TGTGCCAGCAGCCCCCCCGCTCTAGCGGCGGACTACGAGCAGTACGTC. It specifies CASSPPALAADYEQYV.